The 24 T cell receptor beta chains in this list originate from one sample, sequenced in a study of blood T cells in healthy people across ages. A second PCR of 7 to 11 cycles used a sample-barcoded 5' primer and a J-beta primer mix. From the 5' RACE reads, TCRdb called clonotypes with MiXCR, one entry per CDR3 protein. The repertoire has around 900,000 distinct CDR3 sequences, 51% of them found once; the top ten carry around a fifth. Specimen: blood. Source of these receptors: a woman aged 60-70 years in good health.

The genes are TRBV7-9 and TRBJ1-1; tentative D call: TRBD1 (6 bases). Trimming pared 5 bases from V and 4 bases from J, leaving 17 bases between. The germline V gene encodes CDR1 SEHNR and CDR2 FQNEAQ (reference sequence). The CDR3 totals 15 residues. CDR3 in DNA: TGTGCCAGCAGCCAGTGGGAGGGGGACGGCACTGAAGCTTTCTTT. It is translated as CASSQWEGDGTEAFF. The whole variable domain, filled in from reference TRBV7-9 and TRBJ1-1, reads DTGVSQNPRHKITKRGQNVTFRCDPISEHNRLYWYRQTLGQGPEFLTYFQNEAQLEKSRLLSDRFSAERPKGSFSTLEIQRTEQGDSAMYLCASSQWEGDGTEAFFGQGTRLTVV.

The J gene is TRBJ2-7, the V gene TRBV29-1, with D perhaps matching TRBD1 or TRBD2 (5 bases each). The CDR3 sequence is 12 residues long. V lost 7 bases, J lost 6 bases, and 16 bases lay in between. CDR1 and CDR2 from the germline V gene are SQVTM and ANQGSEA. This CDR3 reads CSARGPRGEQYF. The CDR3, as DNA: TGCAGCGCCCGGGGCCCAAGGGGCGAGCAGTACTTC.

J is TRBJ1-1 and V is TRBV29-1, with D unclear. Trimming stripped 8 bases from V and 3 bases from J, with 19 bases between. The length of the CDR3 is 14 residues. The germline gives CDR1 SQVTM, CDR2 ANQGSEA. The CDR3 protein is CSLFRARGDTEAFF. The CDR3 DNA reads as TGCAGCCTTTTTAGGGCTCGTGGGGACACTGAAGCTTTCTTT.

This clonotype was seen only a few times. This sequence joins TRBV4-3 and TRBJ2-7, with D maybe TRBD1 (5 bases). There are 14 residues in the CDR3. CDR1 is LGHNA, CDR2 YSLEER, per germline. V lost 4 bases and J lost 6, with 16 bases in between. The CDR3 nucleotides are TGCGCCAGCAGCCCGGTGGGCCAGGGTGGCGAGCAGTACTTC. Its translation is CASSPVGQGGEQYF.

The chain carries TRBV20-1 and TRBJ2-7; TRBD2 agrees at 8 bases. CDR1 and CDR2 (germline): DFQATT, SNEGSKA (reference sequence). The CDR3 is 13 amino acids. The CDR3 loop is CGTTLADSYEQYF. Here the CDR3 DNA reads TGCGGGACGACACTAGCGGACTCCTACGAGCAGTACTTC.

V and J are TRBV6-6 and TRBJ2-2; D is undetermined. CDR3 size: 11 residues. The V gene lost 5 bases and the J gene lost 5 bases, with 3 bases spanning the gap. CDR1 and CDR2 (germline): MNHNY, SVGAGI (reference sequence). CDR3 region: CASSKTGELFF. The CDR3 DNA follows: TGTGCCAGCAGTAAGACCGGGGAGCTGTTTTTT.

The chain combines TRBV5-1 with TRBJ1-5; 7 bases are a match to TRBD1. In germline, CDR1 is SGHRS, CDR2 YFSETQ. Germline trimming cut 5 bases from V and 0 bases from J; bases unmatched to any gene: 5. This CDR3 is built from 15 residues. The CDR3 nucleotides are TGCGCCAGCAGGCTCGGGACAGATAGCAATCAGCCCCAGCATTTT. Translating gives CASRLGTDSNQPQHF.

This clonotype was seen a handful of times. The chain carries TRBV4-2 and TRBJ2-3; 7 bases match TRBD2. Germline loops: CDR1 LGHNA, CDR2 YNFKEQ. The length of the CDR3 is 17 residues. J lost 1 base, V lost 0 bases, and 7 bases had no gene match. DNA of the CDR3: TGTGCCAGCAGCCAAGATGTCGCGGGAGTGGGCACAGATACGCAGTATTTT. Translating it yields CASSQDVAGVGTDTQYF.

J is TRBJ2-1 and V is TRBV25-1, with a weak D call TRBD2 (6 bases). CDR1 and CDR2 (germline): MGHDK, SYGVNS. The length of the CDR3 is 18 residues. V dropped 1 base and J dropped 3 bases, with 19 bases sitting between them. CDR3 sequence: CASSEFGGRTGIYNEQFF. In DNA, the CDR3 is TGTGCCAGCAGTGAATTCGGGGGTCGTACAGGAATCTACAATGAGCAGTTCTTC.

This chain joins TRBV4-1 and TRBJ2-1; 9 bases line up with TRBD2. J was trimmed by 9 bases and V by 1 base; bases with no gene match: 10. The germline V gene has CDR1 MGHRA and CDR2 YSYEKL. The CDR3 runs to 16 residues. The CDR3 loop is CASSQVGLARTIEQFF. The CDR3, as DNA: TGCGCCAGCAGCCAAGTTGGACTAGCGCGTACAATTGAGCAGTTCTTC.

This clonotype was observed a handful of times. The chain links TRBV11-2 to TRBJ2-3; 8 nucleotides match TRBD1. The germline V gene has CDR1 SGHAT and CDR2 FQNNGV. With 0 bases clipped from V and 5 bases from J, the junction kept 7 bases outside the gene matches. The CDR3 has 16 residues. In DNA form, the CDR3 reads TGTGCCAGCAGCTTAGACGCCGGACAGGGAGGAGATACGCAGTATTTT. The encoded protein is CASSLDAGQGGDTQYF.

This clonotype was seen more than once but under ten times. The rearrangement joins TRBV5-1 to TRBJ1-1; possible D gene TRBD1, 6 bases. The germline gives CDR1 SGHRS, CDR2 YFSETQ. This CDR3 is built from 13 residues. Trimming left V 3 bases short and J 8 bases short, with 14 bases between. The chain's CDR3 is CASSSGHMGEAFF. CDR3 sequence (DNA): TGCGCCAGCAGCTCGGGACACATGGGGGAAGCTTTCTTT.

This chain connects TRBV3-1 to TRBJ2-7, with a tentative D call TRBD2 (5 bases). The V and J ends lost 0 bases and 6 bases respectively, with 9 bases between them. The CDR3 runs 13 residues. Per germline, CDR1 LGHDT and CDR2 YNNKEL (reference sequence). DNA of the CDR3: TGTGCCAGCAGCCAAGATCTCCGGGGCGAGCAGTACTTC. This encodes CASSQDLRGEQYF.

The chain is built from TRBV3-1 and TRBJ2-7, with 8 bases aligning to TRBD1. The tail of the sequence fits TRBJ2-5 better, so the J call may be wrong. The CDR3 has 16 residues. Germline-derived CDR1 and CDR2 are LGHDT and YNNKEL (reference sequence). CDR3 DNA sequence: TGTGCCAGCAGCGCAGTTCAGGACAGGGTGGGAGAGACCCAGTACTTC. It yields the protein CASSAVQDRVGETQYF.

This clonotype was seen just once. The chain carries TRBV15 and TRBJ1-4, with D possibly TRBD1 on 6 matching bases. Germline CDR1 and CDR2: LNHNV and YYDKDF (reference sequence). Trimming took 3 bases from V and 5 from J, leaving 16 bases between them. The CDR3 runs 16 residues. The CDR3 nucleotides read TGTGCCACCAGCAGGGGTGGGGCAGGGGCAAATGAAAAACTGTTTTTT. Its translation is CATSRGGAGANEKLFF.

Regarding this clonotype: With a much larger clone just one base away, this may be a read error. CDR3 amino acids: CASSRDGTDYGYTF. The CDR3 DNA follows: TGTGCCAGCAGCCGCGACGGGACAGATTATGGCTACACCTTC. The chain carries TRBV7-9 and TRBJ1-2, with TRBD1 matching over 7 bases. CDR1 is SEHNR, CDR2 FQNEAQ, per germline (reference sequence). This CDR3 contains 14 residues. With V trimmed by 5 bases and J by 5 bases, 8 bases remained unmatched.

This clonotype was detected a few times. The chain is built from TRBV10-2 and TRBJ2-5; D is perhaps TRBD2 (7 bases). The V gene lost 4 bases and the J gene lost 1 base, with 19 bases spanning the gap. Germline V gives CDR1 WSHSY, CDR2 SAAADI. This CDR3 region has 17 residues. The CDR3 protein is CASSGMGAGVVQETQYF. The CDR3 DNA follows: TGCGCCAGCAGTGGAATGGGGGCGGGAGTAGTCCAAGAGACCCAGTACTTC.

Of note for this clonotype: Just one base apart from a much larger clone, this may be a read error. J is TRBJ2-1 and V is TRBV5-1; D unclear. The CDR3 runs 13 residues. The germline V gene has CDR1 SGHRS and CDR2 YFSETQ. V lost 2 bases and J lost 10, with 13 bases in between. The CDR3 spells CASSFGVGYEQFF. The CDR3 nucleotides are TGCGCCAGCAGCTTTGGGGTAGGTTACGAGCAGTTCTTC.

The chain employs TRBV9 and TRBJ2-3, with 10 bases that match TRBD2. Germline V gene lookup returns CDR1 SGDLS and CDR2 YYNGEE. V shed 1 base, J shed 4 bases, and the junction held 6 bases outside the gene matches. This CDR3 is built from 16 residues. This CDR3 reads CASSVSSGRAADTQYF. The CDR3 DNA reads as TGTGCCAGCAGCGTATCCAGCGGGAGGGCCGCAGATACGCAGTATTTT.

This clonotype appeared a single time. It may be a read error: a sequence one base away is much more abundant. As DNA, the CDR3 is TGTGCCAGCAGCAAAGACAGGTCTGGGGCCAACGTCCTGACTTTC. Amino acids: CASSKDRSGANVLTF. The J gene is TRBJ2-6, the V gene TRBV6-5; D may be TRBD1 (6 bases). This CDR3 is built from 15 residues. Trimming took off 6 bases at V and 1 base at J, with 10 bases between the two ends. Germline-derived CDR1 and CDR2 are MNHEY and SVGAGI.

The table lists this clonotype with a count of one. The J gene is TRBJ2-1, the V gene TRBV7-8; perhaps TRBD2 as D (6 bases). Germline CDR1 reads SGHVS; CDR2 reads FQNEAQ. Trimming removed 5 bases from V and 7 bases from J, with 18 bases in between. The CDR3 spans 15 residues. DNA for the CDR3: TGTGCCAGCAGCCTGACTAGGATTGTATTTAATGAGCAGTTCTTC. Its protein product is CASSLTRIVFNEQFF.

The chain joins TRBV20-1 to TRBJ2-5; the match to TRBD2 covers 11 bases. Germline CDR1 reads DFQATT; CDR2 reads SNEGSKA (reference sequence). The CDR3 runs to 14 residues. V shed 0 bases, J shed 11 bases, and the junction held 8 bases outside the gene matches. The chain's CDR3 is CSAREGASGGIQYF. As DNA, the CDR3 is TGCAGTGCTAGAGAGGGGGCTAGCGGGGGGATTCAGTACTTC.

The chain carries TRBV30 and TRBJ1-1, with D perhaps TRBD1 (5 bases). Per germline, CDR1 GTSNPN and CDR2 SVGIG (reference sequence). This CDR3 is 13 amino acids long. V was cut by 2 bases and J by 6 bases, with 13 bases left in between. The CDR3 sequence: CAWSRGSAAEAFF. CDR3 bases: TGTGCCTGGAGTAGGGGCTCGGCCGCTGAAGCTTTCTTT.

This clonotype was counted a single time. The junction shows a germline mismatch at one end, possibly a read error. The chain has TRBV5-1 and TRBJ1-2, with D hard to call. The CDR3 is made up of 14 amino acids. CDR1 is SGHRS and CDR2 is YFSETQ in the germline V gene. CDR3 coding DNA: TGCGCCAGTAGCTTTGGAGCCACTAACTATGGCTACACCTTC. Its protein product is CASSFGATNYGYTF.